The entry below describes one T cell receptor (beta chain). It lacks a known antigen. No much larger clonotype is one base removed from it; base qualities were not supplied. The V and J ends are trimmed by 1 base and 5 bases, leaving 20 bases between them. The CDR3 starts with the cysteine, ends with the phenylalanine, and has 17 residues. CDR3 DNA is the only sequence kept; it has 51 bases, read in frame from the first base. Reading the germline V gene gives CDR1 SGHTA and CDR2 FQGNSA. The data derive from a study of shared clonotypes between healthy human individuals (dated by TCRdb to about 2020). As for the study more broadly: A couple of women and a few men aged 18 to 49 years were included in the cohort. Different laboratories and diverse techniques were used to prepare libraries and sequence TCR repertoires, to increase sequencing depth and limit assay-specific biases. To estimate repertoire size and how much clonotypes are shared between individuals, the study performed deep sequencing of blood TCR repertoires from a few healthy adults. For each donor, CD4 naive and CD4 memory were each run on three plates, CD8 naive on two plates, and CD8 memory on one plate. Each donor's leukapheresis produced roughly between roughly 0.85 and 10 billion PBMCs. The paper's findings and limits, for the study overall: The small number of donors limited the genetic and exposure-history diversity represented. Even with the large sequencing depth, rarefaction of the sorted-subset datasets indicated that sequencing was incomplete. Sharing across a few donors was observed for roughly 5.4% of naive CD4, about 3.2% of naive CD8, about 2.3% of memory CD4, and around 0.44% of memory CD8 clonotypes. Estimated clonotype richness was generally larger for naive than for memory subsets. Pairwise subsampling led to the expectation that sequencing depth would affect the degree of clonotype sharing among donors. Higher generation probabilities were observed for clonotypes shared by all four sorted-subset donors than for non-shared clonotypes. Sampling was restricted to blood, and TCR repertoires in tissues likely differ from the TCR repertoires found in blood.

Using the deep immunoSEQ assay, multiplex PCR amplified TCR CDR3 regions from genomic DNA. For each cell subset, the extracted genomic DNA was distributed evenly across all wells of several immunoSEQ 96-well plates, and each plate served as one replicate. Each replicate PCR for sorted subsets received about 220 ng genomic DNA, equal to about 30,000 T cell genomes. Purified libraries were measured with a Qubit 3.0 fluorometer, size-checked on a Bioanalyzer 2100, and measured again with the KAPA Library Quantification kit. Each immunoSEQ 96-well plate was sequenced on its own single-read 150-cycle Illumina NextSeq 550 flow cell. As for the authors' bioinformatics: Because the immunoSEQ output included only junctional sequences and no quality scores, the filtering could not be the same as the filtering used for full-length reads. To assign V/J genes and CDR3, sequences were annotated against IMGT germline references using PyIR, a Python wrapper for IgBLAST v1.9. Reads were removed for weak V/J assignments (E-value above 1e-6), missing CDR3, stop codons, out-of-frame junctions, or ambiguous translated residues. V3J clonotypes were defined by identical inferred V gene, J gene, and CDR3 amino acid sequence. To compute the percentage overlap between repertoires, the number of shared unique clonotypes was divided by the size of the smaller repertoire. Three approaches were used to assess repertoire richness: RTK rarefaction, the Chao1 estimator, and Recon v2.1 estimates of unobserved clonotypes. Generation probabilities for all TCRbeta clonotypes obtained by the gDNA method from four donors were computed using OLGA. TCRdb re-hosts the immuneACCESS table, in-frame sequences only. Its copies lack some clones; in the studies checked, an unresolved V gene accounts for under half of them, and the cause for the rest is not known. V and J calls and clone size are as listed in that table; D and trimming were resolved from the DNA. Within this sample are about 980,000 clones, with over 75% of them counted one time only. In total, the top ten clones hold about 1.5% of the sample.

The donors were healthy, HIV-negative adults with no recently reported acute infections or vaccinations. Every donor was a Caucasian adult living in Nashville, Tennessee, USA. CD4+ T cells were enriched by magnetic negative selection; naive cells were then positively selected on CD45RA, and the negative fraction formed the memory subset. Blood was collected by leukapheresis, and PBMCs were isolated by Ficoll-Histopaque density gradient centrifugation and then cryopreserved in liquid nitrogen vapor phase. Analytical flow cytometry was used to check the purity and quantity of each magnetically sorted T cell population. Each sorted fraction had its genomic DNA isolated and then quantified by UV absorbance on a Nanodrop 2000c.

The sequenced sample was memory CD4+ T cells sorted from blood. Read against the paper, the sample's cell subset or site label means: CD45RA-negative fraction. The chain is encoded by TRBV7-2 joined to TRBJ2-5; TRBD1 could be the D gene, as 5 bases match. The receptor was derived from a man aged 18 to 35 in good health. CDR3 region: CASSLVGVRTTTETQYF. The DNA sequence reads TGTGCCAGCAGCTTAGTTGGGGTGAGGACAACAACGGAGACCCAGTACTTC.